A single sample gave rise to the 10 T cell receptor beta chains below, sequenced in a study of T cells after yellow fever vaccination. One entry per CDR3 protein results from TCRdb running MiXCR on the 5' RACE reads. The sample shows about 130,000 distinct CDR3 sequences, about 7.4% of them seen only once. The specimen was CD4+ T cells sorted from PBMCs, collected 9 to 11 days after the first yellow fever vaccination. The receptors were gathered from a man aged 18 to 30 who received the YFV17D yellow fever vaccine.

There are many counts of this clonotype. The chain has TRBV19 and TRBJ1-1; D might be TRBD1 (6 bases). Germline V lookup: CDR1 LNHDA, CDR2 SQIVND (reference sequence). This CDR3 spans 14 amino acids. V was pared by 5 bases and J by 2 bases, with 12 bases between. CDR3 protein: CASSATGGNTEAFF. The CDR3 DNA reads TGTGCCAGTAGTGCGACAGGAGGAAACACTGAAGCTTTCTTT.

Concerning this clonotype itself: A read error is possible here, since a much larger clone lies one base away. Here the CDR3 omits its conserved ending phenylalanine or tryptophan, so a read error is the likely source. This rearrangement joins TRBV4-1 to TRBJ1-5; TRBD1 aligns across 10 bases. Losses at the gene ends were 3 bases for V and 9 bases for J; bases not matched to a gene: 5. The CDR3 runs to 14 residues. Germline V CDR1 and CDR2: MGHRA, YSYEKL. The DNA of the CDR3 is TGCGCCAGCAGCCAGGGACAGGGGATAGGGCCCCAGCATATT. Its translation: CASSQGQGIGPQHI.

This clonotype has ten or more counts. The chain combines TRBV11-2 with TRBJ2-3; D is unresolved. Trimming pared 5 bases from V and 3 bases from J, leaving 15 bases between. Germline values: CDR1 SGHAT, CDR2 FQNNGV. The CDR3 has 15 residues. CDR3 coding DNA: TGTGCCAGCAGCCCAACGGCGCGCCGGACAGATACGCAGTATTTT. Translating gives CASSPTARRTDTQYF. Full variable domain (rest looked up from reference TRBV11-2 and TRBJ2-3): EAGVAQSPRYKIIEKRQSVAFWCNPISGHATLYWYQQILGQGPKLLIQFQNNGVVDDSQLPKDRFSAERLKGVDSTLKIQPAKLEDSAVYLCASSPTARRTDTQYFGPGTRLTVL.

In this sample, this clonotype turned up many times. The J gene is TRBJ2-1, the V gene TRBV7-9; unclear D gene. CDR3 length: 13 amino acids. V lost 5 bases and J lost 6, with 11 bases in between. The V gene's germline CDR1 is SEHNR and CDR2 FQNEAQ (reference sequence). Here the CDR3 reads CASSPWGSNEQFF. The DNA for the CDR3 is TGTGCCAGCAGCCCCTGGGGTAGCAATGAGCAGTTCTTC.

This clonotype showed up many times. V gene TRBV20-1 combines with J gene TRBJ1-6, with 7 bases identical to TRBD1. The ends lost 4 bases at V and 0 bases at J; junction bases unmatched: 3. Germline values: CDR1 DFQATT, CDR2 SNEGSKA (reference sequence). The CDR3 sequence is 15 residues long. The CDR3 DNA reads TGCAGTGCTATGCGGGACAGCTCCTATAATTCACCCCTCCACTTT. Its protein product is CSAMRDSSYNSPLHF.

This clonotype appeared many times. V usage is TRBV5-1 and J usage is TRBJ2-1; maybe TRBD1 (5 bases). V shed 0 bases and J shed 10 bases, with 14 bases lying between them. This CDR3 comprises 14 residues. CDR1 SGHRS and CDR2 YFSETQ come from the germline V gene. The CDR3 sequence: CASSLEGRSPEQFF. Written as DNA, the CDR3 is TGCGCCAGCAGCTTGGAGGGGCGTAGCCCCGAGCAGTTCTTC.

There are a few counts of this clonotype. V is TRBV5-4 and J is TRBJ1-6, with a tentative D call TRBD1 (5 bases). Germline values: CDR1 SGHNT, CDR2 YYREEE (reference sequence). Between the trimmed V and J ends, which lost 7 bases and 8 bases, there was a span of 13 bases. The CDR3 extends over 13 amino acids. Here the CDR3 DNA reads TGTGCCAGCGGGGGAGAGCGAGATTCACCCCTCCACTTT. This encodes CASGGERDSPLHF.

This clonotype has a handful of counts. The genes are TRBV3-1 and TRBJ2-7; 8 bases align to TRBD2. Germline values: CDR1 LGHDT, CDR2 YNNKEL (reference sequence). The CDR3 length is 15 residues. J gave up 7 bases and V 1 base, and 9 bases lay outside the gene matches. Written as DNA, the CDR3 is TGTGCCAGCAGCCAAGGGCCCAGCGGGGGCGGGGAGCAGTACTTC. This translates into CASSQGPSGGGEQYF.

This clonotype was seen at least ten times. The CDR3 DNA sequence: TGTGCCAGCTCTCCTACCCCGGGACAGCTAACTAATCAGCCCCAGCATTTT. This gives the protein CASSPTPGQLTNQPQHF. The chain recombines TRBV18 with TRBJ1-5, with TRBD1 identical over 7 bases. Germline CDR1 KGHSH, CDR2 LQKENI. Unmatched junction bases numbered 15, after V lost 6 bases and J lost 4 bases. The CDR3 is 17 amino acids. The full variable domain, with the rest looked up from reference TRBV18 and TRBJ1-5, is NAGVMQNPRHLVRRRGQEARLRCSPMKGHSHVYWYRQLPEEGLKFMVYLQKENIIDESGMPKERFSAEFPKEGPSILRIQQVVRGDSAAYFCASSPTPGQLTNQPQHFGDGTRLSIL.

This clonotype was seen at least ten times. The chain recombines TRBV12-3 or TRBV12-4 with TRBJ2-3; 9 bases align to TRBD2. The CDR3 consists of 15 residues. The V segment lost 5 bases and the J segment 2 bases; nucleotides outside the gene matches: 5. CDR3 region: CASSRSGGFTDTQYF. Here the CDR3 DNA reads TGTGCCAGCAGTCGAAGCGGGGGGTTCACAGATACGCAGTATTTT.